This paragraph reports one T cell receptor (beta chain). The antigen is unknown. This specimen comes from a study of beta chain features in type 1 diabetes. Expressed TCRB transcripts got sequenced, as all isolated RNA was reverse transcribed. Read counts averaged around 3.6 million for samples of naive, central memory and regulatory T cells. Profiled with immunoSEQ multiplex PCR; TCRdb holds only in-frame clones, not every one. The data show 230,000 or so clones, 16% seen once. CDR1 is MGHRA, CDR2 YSYEKL, per germline. The CDR3 covers 17 residues. V shed 1 base, J shed 6 bases, and the junction held 10 bases outside the gene matches. Whole-study findings and limits: Type 1 diabetes patients had fewer VDJ junction insertions and more deletions. Shorter TCRB CDR3s, moderately but significantly so, marked every one of the four CD4+ subsets in Type 1 diabetes patients.

The chain recombines TRBV4-1 with TRBJ2-1; 9 bases map to TRBD1. Sequenced input: naive CD4+ T cells from blood. This sequence was found in a man between 25 and 39 years old with type 1 diabetes. CDR3 residues: CASSQVGQGNLFNEQFF. Here the CDR3 DNA reads TGCGCCAGCAGCCAAGTTGGACAGGGGAACCTTTTCAATGAGCAGTTCTTC.